This TCR beta chain appears in the sequencing data of a study of graft-versus-host responses after intestinal transplantation. About the study: Isolated intestinal, liver-intestinal, or multivisceral transplants had been given to the recipients. Recipients uniformly received anti-thymocyte globulin induction, followed by tacrolimus and steroids for approximately 3 years. Findings and caveats of the study: Graft-donor T cell macrochimerism in patients accompanied high graft-versus-host to host-versus-graft clonal ratios in allografts. With peak circulating GvH clone levels came an association with early post-transplant HvG declines.

A note on this clone: The antigen is not known.

This CDR3 contains 14 residues. V lost 5 bases, J lost 5 bases, and 2 bases stayed unmatched. The germline gives CDR1 SGHRS, CDR2 YFSETQ. Libraries were prepared by immunoSEQ multiplex PCR; TCRdb keeps only in-frame clonotypes and omits some of them. The data show roughly 120,000 clones, 90% to 95% seen once. The chain has TRBV5-1 and TRBJ2-1; 12 bases are a match to TRBD2. The material was unstimulated CD4+ T cells sorted from spleen or lymph node cells, obtained before intestinal transplant. This TCR came from a human donor who received an intestinal transplant. This CDR3 reads CASRRLAGDNEQFF. The CDR3 nucleotides are TGCGCCAGCAGGAGACTAGCGGGAGACAATGAGCAGTTCTTC.